The clone carrying this T cell receptor beta chain was observed at least ten times. Its antigen is as yet unknown. There were TCR beta CDR3 regions amplified from RNA transcripts. The TCR CDR3 was amplified in a first-round RT-PCR using the HTBI primer set. Each CDR3 protein is one row after TCRdb ran MiXCR on the multiplex PCR reads. The table has about 550,000 distinct CDR3 sequences, around 21% seen once. This record belongs to a study of T cells in Graves' hyperthyroidism and ophthalmopathy. The CDR3 is 14 residues long. Trimming at V came to 7 bases and at J to 3 bases, leaving 4 bases not matched to a gene. Germline V gene sequence: CDR1 MDHEN, CDR2 SYDVKM. Study-wide findings and caveats: In the analysis, a 13 V-J model separated ophthalmopathy from stable hyperthyroidism.

The hyperthyroidism patients had all been newly diagnosed, and their disease duration was under 2 months. Their ages ranged from 18 to 65 years. Uncontrolled infections, other autoimmune diseases, pregnancy or lactation led to exclusion of patients. Thyroid ultrasound, orbital computed tomography, clinical symptoms, and serum thyroxine and TRAb underpinned diagnoses. The source material was blood. The TCR comes from a man between 18 and 29 years old with Graves' hyperthyroidism. The chain is built from TRBV28 and TRBJ1-1, with 11 bases aligning to TRBD1. Written as DNA, the CDR3 is TGTGCCAGCACCTGGGACAGGGGGTACACTGAAGCTTTCTTT. Its protein is CASTWDRGYTEAFF.